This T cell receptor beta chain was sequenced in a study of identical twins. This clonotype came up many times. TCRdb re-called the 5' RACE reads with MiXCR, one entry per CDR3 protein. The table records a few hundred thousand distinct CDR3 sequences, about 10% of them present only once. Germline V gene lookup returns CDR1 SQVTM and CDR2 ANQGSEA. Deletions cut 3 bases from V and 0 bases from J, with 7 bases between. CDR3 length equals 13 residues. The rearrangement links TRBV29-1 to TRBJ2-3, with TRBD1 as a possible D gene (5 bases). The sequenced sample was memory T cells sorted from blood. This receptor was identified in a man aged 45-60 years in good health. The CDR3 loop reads CSVDRASTDTQYF. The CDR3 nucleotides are TGCAGCGTTGACAGGGCGAGCACAGATACGCAGTATTTT.